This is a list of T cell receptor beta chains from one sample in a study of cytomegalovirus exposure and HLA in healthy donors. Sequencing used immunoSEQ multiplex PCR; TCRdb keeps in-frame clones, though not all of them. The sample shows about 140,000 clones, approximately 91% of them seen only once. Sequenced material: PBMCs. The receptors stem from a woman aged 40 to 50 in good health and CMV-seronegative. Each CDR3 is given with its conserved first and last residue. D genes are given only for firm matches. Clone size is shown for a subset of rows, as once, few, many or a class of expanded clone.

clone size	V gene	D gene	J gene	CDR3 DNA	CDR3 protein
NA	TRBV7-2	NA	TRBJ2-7	TGTGCCAGCAGCTTCATAGGAGGGGACGAGCAGTACTTC	CASSFIGGDEQYF
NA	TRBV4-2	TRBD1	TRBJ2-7	TGTGCCAGCAGCCAAGGCCCGGGACAGAGCTACGAGCAGTACTTC	CASSQGPGQSYEQYF
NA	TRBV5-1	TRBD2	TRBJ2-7	TGCGCCAGCAGCCCGACTAGCGGGAGGGATTTTACCTACGAGCAGTACTTC	CASSPTSGRDFTYEQYF
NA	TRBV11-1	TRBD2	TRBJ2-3	TGTGCCAGCAGCTTCCTCCCTGGACTAGCGGTTAGCACAGATACGCAGTATTTT	CASSFLPGLAVSTDTQYF
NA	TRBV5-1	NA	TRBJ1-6	TGCGCCAGCAGCGGGAGCTCTCCGGGATCCTATAATTCACCCCTCCACTTT	CASSGSSPGSYNSPLHF
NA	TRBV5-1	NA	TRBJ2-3	TGCGCCAGCAGCTATACTCCGGGGAGTCGTTTCGGAGATACGCAGTATTTT	CASSYTPGSRFGDTQYF
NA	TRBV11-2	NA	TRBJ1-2	TGTGCCAGCAGCTTAGAAGCAGGGAGGGGCTATGGCTACACCTTC	CASSLEAGRGYGYTF
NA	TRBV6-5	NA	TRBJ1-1	TGTGCCAGCAGTTACTCGACTAGTTGGGCTGAAGCTTTCTTT	CASSYSTSWAEAFF
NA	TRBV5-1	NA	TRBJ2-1	TGCGCCAGCAGCTTGGGACATACCTCCTACAATGAGCAGTTCTTC	CASSLGHTSYNEQFF
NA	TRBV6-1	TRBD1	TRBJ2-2	TGTGCCAGCAGTGATTTAGCAGGGGGAGACACCGGGGAGCTGTTTTTT	CASSDLAGGDTGELFF
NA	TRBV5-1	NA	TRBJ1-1	TGCGCCAGCAGCTTGGGGCCGGGGAACACTGAAGCTTTCTTT	CASSLGPGNTEAFF
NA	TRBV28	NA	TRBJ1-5	TGTGCCAGCAGTTTACTCAGGGAATATAGCAATCAGCCCCAGCATTTT	CASSLLREYSNQPQHF
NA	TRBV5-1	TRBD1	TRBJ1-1	TGCGCCAGCAGCCCCCGAGGACAGGGGGACACTGAAGCTTTCTTT	CASSPRGQGDTEAFF
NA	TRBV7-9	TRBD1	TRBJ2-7	TGTTCCAGCAGCACAACCGGGACAGGGTTTATCTACGAGCAGTACTTC	CSSSTTGTGFIYEQYF
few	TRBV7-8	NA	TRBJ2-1	TGTGCCAGCAGCTTAGATTTTTATCGGAGCTCCTACAATGAGCAGTTCTTC	CASSLDFYRSSYNEQFF
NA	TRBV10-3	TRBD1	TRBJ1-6	TGTGCCATCAGTGAGTCCCTTCGACAGGGGGTTGATTCACCCCTCCACTTT	CAISESLRQGVDSPLHF
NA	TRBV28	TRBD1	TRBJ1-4	TGTGCCAGCAGTGAGGGACAGGGCTTTTACGAAAAACTGTTTTTT	CASSEGQGFYEKLFF
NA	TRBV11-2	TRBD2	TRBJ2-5	TGTGCCAGCAGCGAGGGACTAGCGGTCGCCAGCGAGACCCAGTACTTC	CASSEGLAVASETQYF
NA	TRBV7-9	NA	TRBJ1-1	TGTGCCAGCAGCTTTCACCCCCGGGACACTGAAGCTTTCTTT	CASSFHPRDTEAFF
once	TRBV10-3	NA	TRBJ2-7	TGTGCCATCAGTGACCCCCCCCCAGGGGATCAAAACCCATTCTTC	CAISDPPPGDQNPFF
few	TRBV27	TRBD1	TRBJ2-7	TGTGCCAGCAGCCACAGGGGGCCGGGCGAGCAGTACTTC	CASSHRGPGEQYF
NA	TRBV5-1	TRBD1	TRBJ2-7	TGCGCCAGCAGCCCAGGGACAGGGACCTTTTCGGCTTACTACGAGCAGTACTTC	CASSPGTGTFSAYYEQYF
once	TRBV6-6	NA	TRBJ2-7	TGTGCCAGCAGTTTTGCCGCTCACTACGAGCAGTACTTC	CASSFAAHYEQYF
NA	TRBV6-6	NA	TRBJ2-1	TGTGCCAGCACATTAACAGGGTCCTACAATGAGCAGTTCTTC	CASTLTGSYNEQFF
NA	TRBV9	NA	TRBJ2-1	TGTGCCAGCAATAAAGCGTCGTCCTACAATGAGCAGTTCTTC	CASNKASSYNEQFF
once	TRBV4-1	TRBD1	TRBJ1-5	TGCGCCAGCAGCCAAGGACAGGGAGAGGAGCCCCAGCATTTT	CASSQGQGEEPQHF
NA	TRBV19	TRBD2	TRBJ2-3	TGTGCCAGTAGGGGGATAGCGGGAACTAGCACAGATACGCAGTATTTT	CASRGIAGTSTDTQYF
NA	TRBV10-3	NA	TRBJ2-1	TGTGCCATCAGTGAGTCTGAACGAGAAGAGCAGTTCTTC	CAISESEREEQFF
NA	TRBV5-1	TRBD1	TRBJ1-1	TGCGCCAGCAGCTTGGACAGGGGGCGGTACACTGAAGCTTTCTTT	CASSLDRGRYTEAFF
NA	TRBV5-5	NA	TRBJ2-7	TGTGCCAGCAGCCCATGGAGTGCCTACGAGCAGTACTTC	CASSPWSAYEQYF
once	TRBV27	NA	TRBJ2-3	TGTGCCAGCAGTTTAGAGCAGGTCAGCACAGATACGCAGTATTTT	CASSLEQVSTDTQYF
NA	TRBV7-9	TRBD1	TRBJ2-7	TGTGCCAGCAGCTCCAGGGACAGAACCTCCTACGAGCAGTACTTC	CASSSRDRTSYEQYF
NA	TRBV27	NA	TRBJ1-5	TGTGCCAGCGCCGACAGACTCCCTCAGCCCCAGCATTTT	CASADRLPQPQHF